Reported below is one TCR beta chain. The target antigen is unknown. Bulk tumor genomic DNA, roughly 590 ng per sample, was used as template. Several widely spaced biopsies per primary tumor were taken during surgery. Patients had untreated, newly diagnosed non-small cell lung cancer and underwent curative surgery. Patients with newly diagnosed non-small cell lung cancer who underwent surgery with curative intent served as donors. This sample was taken from a study of immune heterogeneity within non-small cell lung tumors. The TCR beta CDR3 region underwent multiplex PCR amplification with 32 V and 13 J primers. Using its own MiXCR run on the multiplex PCR reads, TCRdb lists one record per CDR3 protein. The data contain some 2,500 distinct CDR3 sequences, less than 55% of them singletons. This CDR3 region has 13 residues. The V and J ends lost 6 bases and 4 bases respectively, with 12 bases between them. Germline V lookup: CDR1 SNHLY, CDR2 FYNNEI.

Study-wide points: With local tumor mutational burden, local T-cell clonality showed a moderate but significant correlation (R 0.3 to 0.4).

The rearrangement uses TRBV2 and TRBJ1-1; D gene ambiguous. The sequence came from a man between 50 and 59 years old with non-small cell lung cancer. Sequencing was performed on lung tumor tissue. The CDR3 protein is CASRKDPFTEAFF. The CDR3 DNA follows: TGTGCCAGCAGGAAGGACCCTTTCACTGAAGCTTTCTTT.